These 26 T cell receptor beta chains were sequenced from one sample in a study of neurological immune-mediated disorders. TCRdb processed the 5' RACE reads anew with MiXCR; each CDR3 protein has one entry. Of 40,000 or so distinct CDR3 sequences listed, around 7.8% are singletons. Input material: PBMCs. The receptor set was obtained from a woman in her forties in good health.

This clonotype has a count of ten or more. This chain connects TRBV4-2 to TRBJ2-3; the match to TRBD2 covers 7 bases. Per germline, CDR1 LGHNA and CDR2 YNFKEQ. V lost 3 bases and J lost 0; bases outside the gene matches: 6. This CDR3 comprises 16 residues. The CDR3 nucleotides are TGTGCCAGCAGCCACGTCGGGCGGGGGAGCACAGATACGCAGTATTTT. Encoded protein: CASSHVGRGSTDTQYF.

The sample holds many counts of this clonotype. The V call is TRBV20-1, the J call TRBJ2-1; possible D gene TRBD1, 5 bases. Germline V gene lookup returns CDR1 DFQATT and CDR2 SNEGSKA (reference sequence). The CDR3 consists of 14 residues. V gave up 3 bases and J gave up 7 bases, with 16 bases separating them. Here the CDR3 reads CSASRWGPLNEQFF. In nucleotides, the CDR3 is TGCAGTGCTAGTCGCTGGGGCCCTTTGAATGAGCAGTTCTTC.

This clonotype was detected many times. This sequence joins TRBV10-3 and TRBJ2-1, with TRBD2 matching 11 bases. The CDR3 extends over 16 amino acids. V lost 10 bases and J lost 7; bases outside the gene matches: 15. Germline V gene lookup returns CDR1 ENHRY and CDR2 SYGVKD. The CDR3 reads CATQKGLAGGGNEQFF. CDR3 DNA sequence: TGTGCCACCCAGAAGGGGCTAGCGGGGGGCGGGAATGAGCAGTTCTTC.

This clonotype was counted ten times or more. This chain joins TRBV29-1 and TRBJ1-1; tentatively, D is TRBD1 (5 bases). The CDR3 covers 12 residues. The V end was cut by 7 bases, the J end by 1 base, with 10 bases between. Germline CDR1 reads SQVTM; CDR2 reads ANQGSEA. This chain's CDR3 is CSADGGNTEAFF. The CDR3 region has the DNA TGCAGCGCAGACGGGGGGAACACTGAAGCTTTCTTT. The full variable domain, completed using reference TRBV29-1 and TRBJ1-1, is SAVISQKPSRDICQRGTSLTIQCQVDSQVTMMFWYRQQPGQSLTLIATANQGSEATYESGFVIDKFPISRPNLTFSTLTVSNMSPEDSSIYLCSADGGNTEAFFGQGTRLTVV.

The table lists this clonotype with many counts. The CDR3 DNA is TGTGCCAGCAGCTACGGGACAGTGAACACTGAAGCTTTCTTT. This encodes CASSYGTVNTEAFF. The rearrangement uses TRBV7-9 and TRBJ1-1, with TRBD1 identical over 7 bases. CDR1 and CDR2 (germline): SEHNR, FQNEAQ (reference sequence). There are 14 residues in the CDR3. The J segment lost 0 bases and the V segment lost 4 bases, leaving 2 bases of the junction unmatched.

This clonotype was observed at least ten times. The V and J genes are TRBV6-5 and TRBJ1-5; 9 nucleotides match TRBD1. Germline V gives CDR1 MNHEY, CDR2 SVGAGI. The CDR3 extends over 13 amino acids. J gave up 2 bases and V 9 bases, and 2 bases lay outside the gene matches. CDR3 bases: TGTGCCAGTAGGACAGGGGGCAATCAGCCCCAGCATTTT. Its translation is CASRTGGNQPQHF.

This clonotype was seen many times. The V call is TRBV12-3 or TRBV12-4, the J call TRBJ1-4, with a tentative D call TRBD1 (5 bases). This CDR3 contains 14 residues. Trimming took off 3 bases at V and 2 bases at J, with 7 bases between the two ends. CDR3 in DNA: TGTGCCAGCAGTTTTGGGGGGACTAATGAAAAACTGTTTTTT. It encodes CASSFGGTNEKLFF.

This clonotype appeared many times. V is TRBV20-1 and J is TRBJ2-7, with D tentatively TRBD1 or TRBD2 (5 bases each). Trimming cost V 6 bases and J 3 bases, with 9 bases left between them. Germline CDR1 is DFQATT and CDR2 is SNEGSKA (reference sequence). The CDR3 contains 11 residues. In DNA, the CDR3 is TGCAGTGCCAGGGACGTCTACGAGCAGTACTTC. Its protein product is CSARDVYEQYF.

There are many counts of this clonotype. The gene calls are TRBV7-2 and TRBJ1-2; TRBD1 is a possible D gene (5 bases). The germline CDR1 and CDR2 sequences are SGHTA and FQGNSA. This CDR3 region has 13 residues. V shed 6 bases and J shed 4 bases, with 12 bases lying between them. CDR3 amino acids: CASRKPGPYGYTF. CDR3 bases: TGTGCCAGCAGGAAACCAGGGCCCTATGGCTACACCTTC.

At least ten counts were recorded for this clonotype. The chain carries TRBV7-2 and TRBJ2-5, with 9 bases identical to TRBD2. The CDR3 consists of 16 residues. From germline, CDR1 is SGHTA and CDR2 FQGNSA. The V and J ends lost 1 base and 4 bases, in that order; junction bases with no gene match: 7. The CDR3 coding sequence is TGTGCCAGCAGCTTAGAGCGAGCGGGGGGTTCAGAGACCCAGTACTTC. Protein product: CASSLERAGGSETQYF.

The table lists this clonotype with many counts. This chain connects TRBV7-2 to TRBJ1-4, with no clear D. CDR3 length equals 14 residues. The ends were cut back, 4 bases at V and 7 bases at J, with 13 bases in the middle. From germline, CDR1 is SGHTA and CDR2 FQGNSA. The CDR3 here is CASSWAVIGEKLFF. CDR3 DNA: TGTGCCAGCAGCTGGGCGGTAATAGGTGAAAAACTGTTTTTT.

This clonotype showed up many times. The chain has TRBV12-3 or TRBV12-4 and TRBJ2-1; the D gene is possibly TRBD2 (5 bases). CDR3 length: 13 amino acids. Trimming took 6 bases from V and 6 from J, leaving 12 bases between them. The CDR3 nucleotides read TGTGCCAGCAGGCCCCCCGGAGGCAATGAGCAGTTCTTC. This codes for CASRPPGGNEQFF.

This clonotype was counted at least ten times. The V gene is TRBV5-5, the J gene TRBJ1-1; unclear D gene. The germline V gene encodes CDR1 SGHKS and CDR2 YYEKEE (reference sequence). The germline V and J ends were trimmed by 0 bases and 1 base, with 10 bases remaining between them. CDR3 size: 15 residues. The CDR3, as DNA: TGTGCCAGCAGCTTGGCGGTGGATTGGAACACTGAAGCTTTCTTT. Protein product: CASSLAVDWNTEAFF.

This clonotype was picked up many times. The chain is built from TRBV28 and TRBJ1-1; no definite D call. CDR3 length: 14 residues. Germline values: CDR1 MDHEN, CDR2 SYDVKM. Between the trimmed V and J ends, which lost 3 bases and 6 bases, there was a span of 14 bases. The CDR3: CASSLGLVNPEAFF. CDR3 DNA sequence: TGTGCCAGCAGTTTGGGTTTAGTCAATCCTGAAGCTTTCTTT.

This clonotype was seen at least ten times. This chain uses TRBV9 with TRBJ2-2, with 9 bases fitting TRBD2. Germline CDR1 and CDR2: SGDLS and YYNGEE. Trimming removed 0 bases from V and 4 bases from J; junction bases left unmatched: 1. The CDR3 is 15 residues long. The CDR3 coding sequence is TGTGCCAGCAGCGTAGCTAGCGGGGTCACCGGGGAGCTGTTTTTT. It codes for CASSVASGVTGELFF.

The chain recombines TRBV3-1 with TRBJ2-1; 8 nucleotides line up with TRBD1. Trimming at V came to 4 bases and at J to 4 bases, leaving 6 bases not matched to a gene. The length of the CDR3 is 15 residues. Germline lookup yields CDR1 LGHDT and CDR2 YNNKEL (reference sequence). As DNA, the CDR3 is TGTGCCAGCAGCCGTTTGGGACAGGCGTACAATGAGCAGTTCTTC. Translating it yields CASSRLGQAYNEQFF.

This clonotype has a count of ten or more. This sequence joins TRBV7-9 and TRBJ1-5, with D tentatively TRBD1 (5 bases). This CDR3 region has 14 residues. Trimming cost V 4 bases and J 2 bases, with 9 bases left between them. CDR1 and CDR2 from the germline V gene are SEHNR and FQNEAQ (reference sequence). CDR3 in amino acids: CASSSQGGNQPQHF. CDR3 nucleotide sequence: TGTGCCAGCAGCTCCCAGGGAGGCAATCAGCCCCAGCATTTT.

This clonotype was seen repeatedly, ten times or more. This sequence joins TRBV20-1 and TRBJ1-6; D not resolved. Germline CDR1 is DFQATT and CDR2 is SNEGSKA (reference sequence). The CDR3 runs to 15 residues. The V end was cut by 0 bases, the J end by 7 bases, with 13 bases between. CDR3 protein: CSARDSRGRNSPLHF. The CDR3 DNA sequence: TGCAGTGCTAGAGATTCGAGAGGGAGGAATTCACCCCTCCACTTT.

This clonotype has at least ten counts. The chain uses TRBV12-3 or TRBV12-4 and TRBJ2-1, with D uncertain. CDR3 length equals 14 residues. V was pared by 7 bases and J by 3 bases, with 13 bases between. The CDR3 DNA reads TGTGCCAGCAAGGATCCCGGCGACTACAATGAGCAGTTCTTC. Amino acids: CASKDPGDYNEQFF.

This clonotype was recorded at least ten times. V and J are TRBV5-1 and TRBJ2-1; 7 nucleotides align to TRBD2. Germline V gene lookup returns CDR1 SGHRS and CDR2 YFSETQ. The trim removed 2 bases at V and 8 bases at J, leaving 10 bases unmatched. This CDR3 has 15 residues. As DNA, the CDR3 is TGCGCCAGCAGCTTCTTAGCGGGTATTCTCGATGAGCAGTTCTTC. This gives the protein CASSFLAGILDEQFF.

This clonotype was observed at least ten times. The rearrangement joins TRBV11-2 to TRBJ1-6, with D hard to call. Germline V gene sequence: CDR1 SGHAT, CDR2 FQNNGV. The length of the CDR3 is 15 residues. Between the trimmed V and J ends, which lost 3 bases and 7 bases, there was a span of 13 bases. This CDR3 is CASSLMTFRNSPLHF. CDR3 DNA: TGTGCCAGCAGCTTGATGACATTCAGGAATTCACCCCTCCACTTT.

The table lists this clonotype with many counts. CDR3 DNA: TGTGCCAGCAGCTTGTCGGGACTAGCGGGAGAAGAGTTCTTC. Translating it yields CASSLSGLAGEEFF. The gene calls are TRBV7-3 and TRBJ2-1; 14 bases agree with TRBD2. This CDR3 has 14 residues. V shed 3 bases and J 14 bases; nucleotides not matched to a gene: 6. Per germline, CDR1 SGHTA and CDR2 FQGTGA.

This clonotype showed up many times. The gene calls are TRBV20-1 and TRBJ2-6, with D perhaps TRBD1 or TRBD2 (5 bases each). This CDR3 comprises 15 residues. CDR1 is DFQATT and CDR2 is SNEGSKA in the germline V gene (reference sequence). V lost 0 bases, J lost 2 bases, and 8 bases lay in between. Here the CDR3 reads CSARDSGPGANVLTF. DNA for the CDR3: TGCAGTGCTAGAGATTCGGGGCCTGGGGCCAACGTCCTGACTTTC.

This clonotype was observed many times. The chain links TRBV20-1 to TRBJ2-1, with 10 bases lining up with TRBD1. The CDR3 covers 15 residues. Germline V gene data show CDR1 as DFQATT and CDR2 as SNEGSKA (reference sequence). V was pared by 4 bases and J by 7 bases, with 10 bases of the junction left unmatched. The CDR3 reads CSATTGTGVRNEQFF. CDR3 DNA sequence: TGCAGTGCTACGACCGGGACAGGGGTAAGGAATGAGCAGTTCTTC.

This clonotype was seen ten or more times. The gene calls are TRBV5-1 and TRBJ1-1; TRBD1 aligns across 7 bases. The V and J ends lost 0 bases and 7 bases, in that order; junction bases with no gene match: 0. The CDR3 is 12 amino acids. The germline gives CDR1 SGHRS, CDR2 YFSETQ. In DNA form, the CDR3 reads TGCGCCAGCAGCTTGGGGGACAGTGAAGCTTTCTTT. This encodes CASSLGDSEAFF.

This clonotype was detected many times. The chain couples TRBV25-1 to TRBJ2-1, with a possible D match to TRBD2 (6 bases). Germline CDR1 MGHDK, CDR2 SYGVNS. The CDR3 has 16 residues. V lost 1 base and J 0 bases, leaving 10 bases between the germline ends. The CDR3 region has the DNA TGTGCCAGCAGTGAATCGGCTAGCGCCTCCTACAATGAGCAGTTCTTC. The encoded protein is CASSESASASYNEQFF.